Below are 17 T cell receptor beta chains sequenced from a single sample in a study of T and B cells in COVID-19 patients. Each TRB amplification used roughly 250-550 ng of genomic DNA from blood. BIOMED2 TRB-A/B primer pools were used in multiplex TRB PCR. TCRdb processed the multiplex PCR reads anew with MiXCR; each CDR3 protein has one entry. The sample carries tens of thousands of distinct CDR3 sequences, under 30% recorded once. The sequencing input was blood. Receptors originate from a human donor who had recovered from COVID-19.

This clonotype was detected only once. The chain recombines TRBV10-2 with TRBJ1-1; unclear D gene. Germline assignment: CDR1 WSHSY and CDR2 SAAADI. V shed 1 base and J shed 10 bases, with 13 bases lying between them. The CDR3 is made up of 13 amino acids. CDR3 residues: CASSEFDRSGAFF. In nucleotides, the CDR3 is TGCGCCAGCAGTGAGTTCGACCGATCGGGAGCTTTCTTT.

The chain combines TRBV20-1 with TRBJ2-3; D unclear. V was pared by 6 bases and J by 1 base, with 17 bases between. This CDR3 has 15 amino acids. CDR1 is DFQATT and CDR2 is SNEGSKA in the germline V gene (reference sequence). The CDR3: CSARVLAVRTDTQYF. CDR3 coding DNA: TGCAGTGCGCGCGTGTTAGCTGTTCGCACAGATACGCAGTATTTT.

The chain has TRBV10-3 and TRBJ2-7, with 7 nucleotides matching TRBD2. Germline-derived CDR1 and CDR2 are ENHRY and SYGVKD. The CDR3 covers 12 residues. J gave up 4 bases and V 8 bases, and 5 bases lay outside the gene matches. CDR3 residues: CAIAGEMYEQYF. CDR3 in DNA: TGTGCCATCGCGGGGGAGATGTACGAGCAGTACTTC.

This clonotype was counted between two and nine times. The CDR3 DNA reads TGTGCCAGCAATGATGAGGGAACCACAGATACGCAGTATTTT. It is translated as CASNDEGTTDTQYF. This rearrangement joins TRBV27 to TRBJ2-3; D perhaps matches TRBD2 (5 bases). V was trimmed by 7 bases and J by 2 bases, leaving 13 bases between them. This CDR3 has 14 amino acids. Germline loops: CDR1 MNHEY, CDR2 SMNVEV (reference sequence).

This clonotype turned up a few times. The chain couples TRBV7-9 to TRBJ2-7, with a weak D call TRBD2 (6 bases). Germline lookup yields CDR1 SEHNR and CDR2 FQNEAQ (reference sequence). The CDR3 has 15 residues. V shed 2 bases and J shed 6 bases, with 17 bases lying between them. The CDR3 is CASSLLGDLEAEQYF. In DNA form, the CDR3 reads TGTGCCAGCAGCTTATTAGGGGACTTAGAGGCCGAGCAGTACTTC.

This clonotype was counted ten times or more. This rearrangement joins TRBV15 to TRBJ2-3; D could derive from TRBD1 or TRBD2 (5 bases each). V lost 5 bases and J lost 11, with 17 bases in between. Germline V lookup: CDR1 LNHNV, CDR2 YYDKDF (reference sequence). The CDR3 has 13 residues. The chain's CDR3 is CATSGTGLNRQYF. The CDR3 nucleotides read TGTGCCACCAGCGGGACCGGTCTCAACAGGCAGTATTTT.

The CDR3 loop reads CAWSVGGRGVYGYTF. As DNA, the CDR3 is TGTGCCTGGAGTGTGGGAGGGAGAGGGGTCTATGGCTACACCTTC. V usage is TRBV30 and J usage is TRBJ1-2, with a tentative D call TRBD1 (5 bases). CDR3 length equals 15 residues. From germline, CDR1 is GTSNPN and CDR2 SVGIG (reference sequence). Trimming cost V 0 bases and J 4 bases, with 15 bases left between them.

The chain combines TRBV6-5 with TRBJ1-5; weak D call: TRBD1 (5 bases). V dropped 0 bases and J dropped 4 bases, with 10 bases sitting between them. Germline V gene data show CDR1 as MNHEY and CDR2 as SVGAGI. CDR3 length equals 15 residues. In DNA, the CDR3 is TGTGCCAGCAGTTACTCATCAGGGTTTAATCAGCCCCAGCATTTT. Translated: CASSYSSGFNQPQHF.

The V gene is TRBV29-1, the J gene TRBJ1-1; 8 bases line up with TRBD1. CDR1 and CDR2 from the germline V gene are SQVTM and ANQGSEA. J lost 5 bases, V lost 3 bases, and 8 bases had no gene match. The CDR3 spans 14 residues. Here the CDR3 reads CSVEGQGAITEAFF. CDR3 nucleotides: TGCAGCGTTGAGGGCCAGGGGGCCATAACTGAAGCTTTCTTT.

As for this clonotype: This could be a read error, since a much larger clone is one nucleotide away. CDR3 coding DNA: TGTGCCTGGACGTCGAGCAATGAGCAGTACTTC. Its protein is CAWTSSNEQYF. The chain recombines TRBV30 with TRBJ2-7; D not resolved. V was cut by 4 bases and J by 7 bases, with 11 bases left in between. In germline, CDR1 is GTSNPN, CDR2 SVGIG (reference sequence). The CDR3 consists of 11 residues.

CDR3 bases: TGTGCCTGGAGTACAGGGGTGGGGGGCACTGAAGCTTTCTTT. It encodes CAWSTGVGGTEAFF. The V and J genes are TRBV30 and TRBJ1-1; TRBD1 aligns across 7 bases. CDR1 GTSNPN and CDR2 SVGIG come from the germline V gene (reference sequence). The CDR3 sequence is 14 residues long. V lost 2 bases, J lost 4 bases, and 7 bases stayed unmatched.

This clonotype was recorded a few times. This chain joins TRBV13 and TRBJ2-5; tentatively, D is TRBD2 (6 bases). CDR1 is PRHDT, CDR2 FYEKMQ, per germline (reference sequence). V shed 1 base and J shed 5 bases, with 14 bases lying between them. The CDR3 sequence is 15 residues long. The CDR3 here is CASSLVAEERETQYF. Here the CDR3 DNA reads TGTGCCAGCAGCTTAGTAGCGGAGGAGCGGGAGACCCAGTACTTC.

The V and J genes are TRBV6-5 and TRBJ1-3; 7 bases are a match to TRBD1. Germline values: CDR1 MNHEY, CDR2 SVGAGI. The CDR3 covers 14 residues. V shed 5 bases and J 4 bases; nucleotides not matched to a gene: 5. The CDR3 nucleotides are TGTGCCAGCAGTACTCGGGACAGCGGAAACACCATATATTTT. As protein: CASSTRDSGNTIYF.

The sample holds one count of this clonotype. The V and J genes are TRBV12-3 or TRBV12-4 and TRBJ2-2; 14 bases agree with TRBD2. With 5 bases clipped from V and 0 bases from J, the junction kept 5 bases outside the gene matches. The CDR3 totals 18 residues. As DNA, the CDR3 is TGTGCCAGCAGTGGGGGACTAGCGGGAGTGTCGAACACCGGGGAGCTGTTTTTT. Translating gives CASSGGLAGVSNTGELFF.

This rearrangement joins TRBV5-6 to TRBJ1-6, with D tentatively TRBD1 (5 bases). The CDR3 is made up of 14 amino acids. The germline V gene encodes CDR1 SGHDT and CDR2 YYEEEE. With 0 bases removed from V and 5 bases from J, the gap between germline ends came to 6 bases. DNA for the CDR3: TGTGCCAGCAGCTTGGCACAGGATAATTCACCCCTCCACTTT. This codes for CASSLAQDNSPLHF.

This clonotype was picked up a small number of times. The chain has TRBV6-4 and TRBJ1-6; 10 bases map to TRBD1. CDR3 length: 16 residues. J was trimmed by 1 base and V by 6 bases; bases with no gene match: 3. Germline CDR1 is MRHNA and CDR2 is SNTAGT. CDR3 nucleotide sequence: TGTGCCAGCAGACGGACAGGGGGTTCCTATAATTCACCCCTCCACTTT. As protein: CASRRTGGSYNSPLHF.

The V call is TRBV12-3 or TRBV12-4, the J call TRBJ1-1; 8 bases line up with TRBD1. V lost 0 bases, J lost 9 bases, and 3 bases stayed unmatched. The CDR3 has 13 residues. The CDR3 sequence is CASSLADRAQAFF. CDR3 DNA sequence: TGTGCCAGCAGTTTAGCGGACAGGGCCCAAGCTTTCTTT.